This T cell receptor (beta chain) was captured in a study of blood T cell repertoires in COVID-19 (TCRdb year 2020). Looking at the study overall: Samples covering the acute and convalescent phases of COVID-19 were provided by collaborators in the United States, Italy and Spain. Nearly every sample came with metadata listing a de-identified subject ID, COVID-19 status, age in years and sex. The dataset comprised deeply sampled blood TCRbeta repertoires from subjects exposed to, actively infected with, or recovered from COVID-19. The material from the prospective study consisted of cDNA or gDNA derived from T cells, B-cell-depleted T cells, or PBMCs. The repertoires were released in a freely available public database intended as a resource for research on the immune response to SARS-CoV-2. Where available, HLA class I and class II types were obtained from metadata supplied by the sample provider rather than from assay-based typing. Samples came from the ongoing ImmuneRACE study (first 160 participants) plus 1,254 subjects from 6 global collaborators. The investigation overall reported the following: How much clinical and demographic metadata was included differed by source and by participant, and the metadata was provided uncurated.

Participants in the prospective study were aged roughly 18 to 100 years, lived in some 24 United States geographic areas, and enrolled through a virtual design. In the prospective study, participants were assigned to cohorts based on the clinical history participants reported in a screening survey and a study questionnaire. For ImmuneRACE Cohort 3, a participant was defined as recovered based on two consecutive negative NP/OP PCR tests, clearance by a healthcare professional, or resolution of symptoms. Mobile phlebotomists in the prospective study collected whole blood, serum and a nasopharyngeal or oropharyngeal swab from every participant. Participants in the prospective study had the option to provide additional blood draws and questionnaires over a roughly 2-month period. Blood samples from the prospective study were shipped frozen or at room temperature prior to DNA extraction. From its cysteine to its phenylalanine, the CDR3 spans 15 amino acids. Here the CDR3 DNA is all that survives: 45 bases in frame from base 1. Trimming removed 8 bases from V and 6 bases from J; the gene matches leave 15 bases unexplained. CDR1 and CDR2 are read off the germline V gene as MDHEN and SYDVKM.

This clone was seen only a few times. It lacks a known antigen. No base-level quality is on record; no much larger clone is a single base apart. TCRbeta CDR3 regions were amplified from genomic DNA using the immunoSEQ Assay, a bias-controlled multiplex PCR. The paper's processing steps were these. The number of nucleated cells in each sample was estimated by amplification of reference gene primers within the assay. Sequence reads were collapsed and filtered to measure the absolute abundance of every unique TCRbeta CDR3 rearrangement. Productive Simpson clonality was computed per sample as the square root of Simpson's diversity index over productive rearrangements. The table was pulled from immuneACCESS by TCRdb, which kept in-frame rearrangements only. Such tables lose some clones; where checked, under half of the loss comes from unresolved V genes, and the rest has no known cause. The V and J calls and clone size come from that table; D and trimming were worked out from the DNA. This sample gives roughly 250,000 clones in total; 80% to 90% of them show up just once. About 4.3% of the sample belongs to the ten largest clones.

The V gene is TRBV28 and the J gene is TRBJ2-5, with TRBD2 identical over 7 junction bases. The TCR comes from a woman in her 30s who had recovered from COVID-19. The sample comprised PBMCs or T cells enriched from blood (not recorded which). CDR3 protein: CASLEGREFRQTQYF. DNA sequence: TGTGCCAGCCTTGAGGGGAGGGAATTCCGGCAGACCCAGTACTTC.